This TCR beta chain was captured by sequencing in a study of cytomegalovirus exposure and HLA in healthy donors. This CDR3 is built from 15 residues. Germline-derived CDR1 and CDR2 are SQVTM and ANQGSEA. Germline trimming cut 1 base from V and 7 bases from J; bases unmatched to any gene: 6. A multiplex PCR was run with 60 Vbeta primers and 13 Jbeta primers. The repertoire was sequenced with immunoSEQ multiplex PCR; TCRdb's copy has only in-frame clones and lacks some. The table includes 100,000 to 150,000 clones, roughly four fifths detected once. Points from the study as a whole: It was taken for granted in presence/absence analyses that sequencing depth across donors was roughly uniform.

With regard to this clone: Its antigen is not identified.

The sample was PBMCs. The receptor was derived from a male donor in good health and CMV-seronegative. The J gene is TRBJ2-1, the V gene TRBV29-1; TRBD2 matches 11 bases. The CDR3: CSVEGLAGGGNEQFF. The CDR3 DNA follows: TGCAGCGTTGAAGGATTAGCGGGAGGGGGTAATGAGCAGTTCTTC.